This T cell receptor (beta chain) derives from a study of T cells in Graves' hyperthyroidism and ophthalmopathy. In patients aged 18 to 65, hyperthyroidism was newly diagnosed, with duration under 2 months. Amplified TCR beta CDR3 regions derived from RNA transcripts. RT-PCR in the first round (using the HTBI primer set) targeted the TCR CDR3. TCRdb analysed the multiplex PCR reads with MiXCR anew, one entry per CDR3 protein. This table has approximately 330,000 distinct CDR3 sequences, about 18% appearing once. This clonotype was picked up a small number of times. V was pared by 2 bases and J by 11 bases, with 18 bases between. Per germline, CDR1 SEHNR and CDR2 FQNEAQ (reference sequence). CDR3 length: 14 amino acids.

This TCR was recovered from a woman between 45 and 65 years old with Graves' hyperthyroidism. The chain uses TRBV7-9 and TRBJ1-1, with D tentatively TRBD1 (5 bases). The sequenced sample was blood. CDR3 amino acids: CASSLYLTTAVAFF. CDR3 DNA sequence: TGTGCCAGCAGCTTATACTTAACGACAGCCGTGGCTTTCTTT. Full variable domain (outside the CDR3, taken from reference TRBV7-9 and TRBJ1-1): DTGVSQNPRHKITKRGQNVTFRCDPISEHNRLYWYRQTLGQGPEFLTYFQNEAQLEKSRLLSDRFSAERPKGSFSTLEIQRTEQGDSAMYLCASSLYLTTAVAFFGQGTRLTVV.